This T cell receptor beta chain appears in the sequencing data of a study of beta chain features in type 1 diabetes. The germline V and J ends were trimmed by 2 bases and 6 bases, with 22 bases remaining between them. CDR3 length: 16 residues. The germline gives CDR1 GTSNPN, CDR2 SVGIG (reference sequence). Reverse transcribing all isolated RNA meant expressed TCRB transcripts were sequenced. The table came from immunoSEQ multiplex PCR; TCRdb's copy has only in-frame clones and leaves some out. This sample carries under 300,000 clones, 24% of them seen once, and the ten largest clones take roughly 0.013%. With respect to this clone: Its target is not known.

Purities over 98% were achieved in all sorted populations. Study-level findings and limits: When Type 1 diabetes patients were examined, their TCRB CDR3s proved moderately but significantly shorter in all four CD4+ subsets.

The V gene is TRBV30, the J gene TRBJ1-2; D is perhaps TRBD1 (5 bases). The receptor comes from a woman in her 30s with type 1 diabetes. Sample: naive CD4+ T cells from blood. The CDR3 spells CAWSRPGQFVLDGYTF. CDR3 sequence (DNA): TGTGCCTGGAGTCGACCCGGACAATTCGTCTTGGATGGCTACACCTTC.